The 31 T cell receptor beta chains presented below share a single source sample, sequenced in a study of OX40 agonist ivuxolimab in advanced cancers. Profiling relied on immunoSEQ multiplex PCR, and the TCRdb table lists in-frame clones only, not all of them. This repertoire shows more than 50,000 clones, 70% to 80% found once; its top ten account for about 1.2%. The source was CD4+ or CD8+ T cells sorted from blood, collected in a trial of the OX40 agonist ivuxolimab. The receptors were sampled from an adult with an advanced solid tumor such as melanoma, head and neck, liver or kidney cancer.

This clone was counted between two and nine times. The gene calls are TRBV5-4 and TRBJ2-2; possibly TRBD2 for D (5 bases). Germline V lookup: CDR1 SGHNT, CDR2 YYREEE (reference sequence). Trimming stripped 2 bases from V and 4 bases from J, with 9 bases between. The CDR3 runs 14 residues. The CDR3 here is CASSFRGFTGELFF. In DNA, the CDR3 is TGTGCCAGCAGCTTTCGAGGGTTCACCGGGGAGCTGTTTTTT.

V gene TRBV6-5 combines with J gene TRBJ2-2; TRBD1 aligns across 7 bases. The V gene's germline CDR1 is MNHEY and CDR2 SVGAGI. Germline trimming cut 4 bases from V and 5 bases from J; bases unmatched to any gene: 7. The CDR3 extends over 15 amino acids. CDR3: CASSSPGQKTGELFF. CDR3 nucleotides: TGTGCCAGCAGTTCACCGGGACAGAAGACCGGGGAGCTGTTTTTT.

The chain couples TRBV9 to TRBJ1-2, with 10 bases aligning to TRBD1. V lost 3 bases, J lost 8 bases, and 10 bases stayed unmatched. The CDR3 covers 15 residues. The germline gives CDR1 SGDLS, CDR2 YYNGEE. The CDR3 DNA sequence: TGTGCCAGCAGCGCCCGGGACAGGGGATCTGAGGGCTACACCTTC. It encodes CASSARDRGSEGYTF.

This chain uses TRBV18 with TRBJ1-5, with a possible D match to TRBD1 (5 bases). This CDR3 has 17 residues. V was cut by 1 base and J by 1 base, with 14 bases left in between. Germline V gene lookup returns CDR1 KGHSH and CDR2 LQKENI. CDR3 coding DNA: TGTGCCAGCTCACCACGGGTTTCTAGGGACAGCAATCAGCCCCAGCATTTT. Its translation is CASSPRVSRDSNQPQHF.

J is TRBJ2-7 and V is TRBV23-1; D is perhaps TRBD1 (5 bases). TRBV23-1 is assigned to the ORF class and has an uncertain function. CDR3 length: 15 amino acids. V lost 2 bases to trimming and J lost 2 bases, with 13 bases between them. CDR3 sequence (DNA): TGCGCCAGCAGTCAACCGAAGACAGTTCCCTACGAGCAGTACTTC. Translating it yields CASSQPKTVPYEQYF.

The rearrangement links TRBV19 to TRBJ2-7, with a weak D call TRBD2 (5 bases). V lost 3 bases and J lost 3, with 15 bases in between. This CDR3 region has 15 residues. Per germline, CDR1 LNHDA and CDR2 SQIVND (reference sequence). CDR3 sequence reads: CASSIRTLTGYEQYF. In DNA form, the CDR3 reads TGTGCCAGTAGTATCCGGACTTTAACGGGCTACGAGCAGTACTTC.

This sequence joins TRBV6-5 and TRBJ1-2; no clear D. The CDR3 consists of 13 residues. V was trimmed by 4 bases and J by 1 base, leaving 7 bases between them. The germline CDR1 and CDR2 sequences are MNHEY and SVGAGI. The CDR3 DNA is TGTGCCAGCAGTTCGGGATTTAACTATGGCTACACCTTC. It yields the protein CASSSGFNYGYTF.

CDR3 sequence: CASSRDRGLYEQYF. In DNA, the CDR3 is TGCGCCAGCAGCCGGGACAGGGGTCTGTACGAGCAGTACTTC. This chain uses TRBV5-1 with TRBJ2-7; 10 nucleotides line up with TRBD1. Looked up from germline, CDR1 is SGHRS and CDR2 is YFSETQ. The CDR3 is made up of 14 amino acids. Trimming cost V 4 bases and J 4 bases; bases outside gene matches: 5.

V is TRBV5-1 and J is TRBJ2-3; 9 bases agree with TRBD2. The CDR3 is made up of 17 amino acids. Germline V gene data show CDR1 as SGHRS and CDR2 as YFSETQ. The V and J ends lost 0 bases and 2 bases, in that order; junction bases with no gene match: 7. As DNA, the CDR3 is TGCGCCAGCAGCTTGGGAATTGGCGGGGGGGTCACAGATACGCAGTATTTT. It codes for CASSLGIGGGVTDTQYF. Full variable domain (missing parts from reference TRBV5-1 and TRBJ2-3): KAGVTQTPRYLIKTRGQQVTLSCSPISGHRSVSWYQQTPGQGLQFLFEYFSETQRNKGNFPGRFSGRQFSNSRSEMNVSTLELGDSALYLCASSLGIGGGVTDTQYFGPGTRLTVL.

CDR3 sequence reads: CASSVGAGGRDTQYF. CDR3 nucleotides: TGTGCCAGCAGCGTTGGCGCGGGGGGCCGAGATACGCAGTATTTT. The gene calls are TRBV9 and TRBJ2-3; 8 bases are shared with TRBD2. CDR1 and CDR2 (germline): SGDLS, YYNGEE. The CDR3 is 15 residues long. The V segment lost 2 bases and the J segment 5 bases; nucleotides outside the gene matches: 7.

The chain recombines TRBV19 with TRBJ2-3; no clear D gene. CDR1 and CDR2 from the germline V gene are LNHDA and SQIVND (reference sequence). V gave up 11 bases and J gave up 2 bases, with 11 bases separating them. There are 12 residues in the CDR3. The DNA of the CDR3 is TGTGCCTGCCACGGCAACACAGATACGCAGTATTTT. Protein: CACHGNTDTQYF.

This clone was seen just once. Here the CDR3 DNA reads TGTGCCAGCAGGACAGCGGGAGGGCCCATCGAGCAGTACTTC. This translates into CASRTAGGPIEQYF. This sequence joins TRBV6-6 and TRBJ2-7; the match to TRBD2 covers 10 bases. The CDR3 is made up of 14 amino acids. V trimming: 6 bases; J trimming: 6 bases; junction bases outside the gene matches: 8. Germline V lookup: CDR1 MNHNY, CDR2 SVGAGI (reference sequence).

V gene TRBV6-1 combines with J gene TRBJ1-5, with no clear D. Trimming took off 4 bases at V and 7 bases at J, with 11 bases between the two ends. CDR1 and CDR2 from the germline V gene are MNHNS and SASEGT. The length of the CDR3 is 13 residues. The CDR3 reads CASSVHTRQPQHF. The CDR3 bases are TGTGCCAGCAGTGTTCATACACGGCAGCCCCAGCATTTT.

This chain uses TRBV19 with TRBJ1-6, with D possibly being TRBD1 (5 bases). The CDR3 length is 15 residues. Per germline, CDR1 LNHDA and CDR2 SQIVND (reference sequence). V lost 7 bases, J lost 3 bases, and 13 bases lay in between. The CDR3 sequence: CASTHRGVYNSPLHF. The CDR3 nucleotides are TGTGCCAGTACCCATCGGGGGGTCTATAATTCACCCCTCCACTTT. Combining the CDR3 with reference TRBV19 and TRBJ1-6 gives the whole variable domain DGGITQSPKYLFRKEGQNVTLSCEQNLNHDAMYWYRQDPGQGLRLIYYSQIVNDFQKGDIAEGYSVSREKKESFPLTVTSAQKNPTAFYLCASTHRGVYNSPLHFGNGTRLTVT.

The chain has TRBV7-9 and TRBJ2-3, with 11 positions matching TRBD2. The CDR3 is made up of 16 amino acids. Looked up from germline, CDR1 is SEHNR and CDR2 is FQNEAQ (reference sequence). Losses at the gene ends were 0 bases for V and 5 bases for J; bases not matched to a gene: 4. CDR3 in amino acids: CASSLALAGGLDTQYF. CDR3 coding DNA: TGTGCCAGCAGCTTAGCTCTAGCGGGAGGTCTAGATACGCAGTATTTT.

This clone appeared once. The rearrangement uses TRBV10-3 and TRBJ1-2; 10 bases align to TRBD1. V trimming: 6 bases; J trimming: 4 bases; junction bases outside the gene matches: 8. Germline CDR1 and CDR2: ENHRY and SYGVKD. This CDR3 contains 15 residues. For the CDR3, the DNA is TGTGCCATCAGCACGAATTGGGACAGGGGCTATGGCTACACCTTC. Its protein product is CAISTNWDRGYGYTF.

The genes are TRBV2 and TRBJ2-1; a possible D gene is TRBD1 (6 bases). Germline V gene data show CDR1 as SNHLY and CDR2 as FYNNEI. The CDR3 runs to 12 residues. V dropped 6 bases and J dropped 6 bases, with 9 bases sitting between them. CDR3 region: CASRGRGNEQFF. In DNA form, the CDR3 reads TGTGCCAGCAGGGGCAGGGGCAATGAGCAGTTCTTC.

The chain has TRBV5-1 and TRBJ2-5; 10 nucleotides match TRBD2. J was trimmed by 3 bases and V by 4 bases; bases with no gene match: 6. In germline, CDR1 is SGHRS, CDR2 YFSETQ. The CDR3 totals 15 residues. DNA for the CDR3: TGCGCCAGCAGCCAACTAGCGGGGACCGAAGAGACCCAGTACTTC. Translating it yields CASSQLAGTEETQYF.

This clone has only one observation. The chain is built from TRBV19 and TRBJ1-5, with D possibly being TRBD1 (6 bases). The V gene lost 5 bases and the J gene lost 4 bases, with 15 bases spanning the gap. From germline, CDR1 is LNHDA and CDR2 SQIVND (reference sequence). The CDR3 consists of 15 residues. Here the CDR3 DNA reads TGTGCCAGTAGTTTCGGACAGTTGATTAATCAGCCCCAGCATTTT. Its translation: CASSFGQLINQPQHF.

This clone appeared once. J is TRBJ2-5 and V is TRBV7-9; TRBD1 agrees at 8 bases. This CDR3 contains 14 residues. The V gene end was trimmed by 6 bases and the J gene end by 4 bases; junction bases not matched to a gene: 7. CDR1 is SEHNR and CDR2 is FQNEAQ in the germline V gene (reference sequence). The CDR3 reads CASSSPGGAETQYF. DNA for the CDR3: TGTGCCAGCAGTTCCCCAGGGGGCGCAGAGACCCAGTACTTC.

V is TRBV7-9 and J is TRBJ2-1; 12 bases are shared with TRBD1. Germline CDR1 is SEHNR and CDR2 is FQNEAQ (reference sequence). J was trimmed by 6 bases and V by 3 bases; bases with no gene match: 3. The CDR3 loop spans 15 amino acids. CDR3 in DNA: TGTGCCAGCAGCTTTCTGGGACAGGGGGCCAATGAGCAGTTCTTC. Translating gives CASSFLGQGANEQFF.

The chain employs TRBV7-9 and TRBJ1-5; 10 nucleotides align to TRBD1. CDR1 SEHNR and CDR2 FQNEAQ come from the germline V gene (reference sequence). The CDR3 covers 17 residues. With 3 bases clipped from V and 2 bases from J, the junction kept 7 bases outside the gene matches. The CDR3 spells CASSFDRGRTGNQPQHF. CDR3 DNA: TGTGCCAGCAGCTTCGACAGGGGGCGAACTGGCAATCAGCCCCAGCATTTT.

The rearrangement uses TRBV7-6 and TRBJ2-2, with 10 bases lining up with TRBD2. Per germline, CDR1 SGHVS and CDR2 FNYEAQ. The CDR3 consists of 16 residues. With V trimmed by 5 bases and J by 8 bases, 11 bases remained unmatched. CDR3 amino acids: CASSAGTSATPGELFF. The CDR3 region has the DNA TGTGCCAGCAGCGCGGGGACTAGCGCTACCCCTGGGGAGCTGTTTTTT.

The CDR3 sequence is CASIRGLAGGQETQYF. For the CDR3, the DNA is TGTGCCAGCATCCGAGGACTAGCGGGGGGGCAAGAGACCCAGTACTTC. This rearrangement joins TRBV2 to TRBJ2-5, with TRBD2 identical over 15 bases. The J segment lost 2 bases and the V segment lost 7 bases, leaving 5 bases of the junction unmatched. There are 16 residues in the CDR3. CDR1 SNHLY and CDR2 FYNNEI come from the germline V gene.

This rearrangement joins TRBV7-8 to TRBJ1-5; a weak D match, TRBD1 (6 bases). V was cut by 4 bases and J by 0 bases, with 13 bases left in between. This CDR3 region has 16 residues. Germline V gene data show CDR1 as SGHVS and CDR2 as FQNEAQ. The CDR3 loop is CASSSTGSYSNQPQHF. CDR3 DNA: TGTGCCAGCAGCTCAACAGGGAGTTATAGCAATCAGCCCCAGCATTTT.

V usage is TRBV6-5 and J usage is TRBJ2-3; D is possibly TRBD2 (5 bases). The CDR3 length is 14 residues. The germline gives CDR1 MNHEY, CDR2 SVGAGI. The ends were cut back, 6 bases at V and 4 bases at J, with 14 bases in the middle. The CDR3 sequence: CASSRLPHSDTQYF. CDR3 sequence (DNA): TGTGCCAGCAGCCGACTACCCCACTCAGATACGCAGTATTTT.

V usage is TRBV11-2 and J usage is TRBJ2-1, with D perhaps TRBD1 or TRBD2 (6 bases each). With 5 bases removed from V and 7 bases from J, the gap between germline ends came to 18 bases. Germline lookup yields CDR1 SGHAT and CDR2 FQNNGV. The CDR3 runs to 15 residues. CDR3 nucleotide sequence: TGTGCCAGCAGCGGCCAACAGGGAGGTTTGAATGAGCAGTTCTTC. Amino acid sequence: CASSGQQGGLNEQFF.

To note about this clone: The junction shows a germline mismatch at one end, possibly a read error. V usage is TRBV18 and J usage is TRBJ2-5; D gene ambiguous. The CDR3 has 15 amino acids. CDR1 is KGHSH, CDR2 LQKENI, per germline. This CDR3 is CASPPEGGRQETQYF. CDR3 sequence (DNA): TGTGCCAGCCCACCAGAAGGCGGCCGCCAAGAGACCCAGTACTTC.

This clone was detected a few times. The CDR3 bases are TGTGCCAGCAGTGAAGACAGCGCCAACTATGGCTACACCTTC. It specifies CASSEDSANYGYTF. This chain connects TRBV2 to TRBJ1-2; unclear D gene. CDR1 is SNHLY and CDR2 is FYNNEI in the germline V gene. This CDR3 spans 14 amino acids. Trimming removed 1 base at V and 2 bases at J, with 8 bases between.

The chain recombines TRBV27 with TRBJ2-7, with 9 bases aligning to TRBD2. V lost 8 bases to trimming and J lost 2 bases; unmatched junction nucleotides: 13. Germline CDR1 reads MNHEY; CDR2 reads SMNVEV (reference sequence). This CDR3 has 16 amino acids. As DNA, the CDR3 is TGTGCCAGCGGTCGGGCGGGAGGGCCGCTAACCTACGAGCAGTACTTC. This encodes CASGRAGGPLTYEQYF.

Only a few counts were recorded for this clone. The CDR3 nucleotides read TGCAGCGTTGCCCAGGGACAGGGCAACTATGGCTACACCTTC. Its translation is CSVAQGQGNYGYTF. The chain recombines TRBV29-1 with TRBJ1-2; TRBD1 matches 9 bases. Germline CDR1 SQVTM, CDR2 ANQGSEA. The V gene end was trimmed by 4 bases and the J gene end by 2 bases; junction bases not matched to a gene: 5. The CDR3 has 14 amino acids.